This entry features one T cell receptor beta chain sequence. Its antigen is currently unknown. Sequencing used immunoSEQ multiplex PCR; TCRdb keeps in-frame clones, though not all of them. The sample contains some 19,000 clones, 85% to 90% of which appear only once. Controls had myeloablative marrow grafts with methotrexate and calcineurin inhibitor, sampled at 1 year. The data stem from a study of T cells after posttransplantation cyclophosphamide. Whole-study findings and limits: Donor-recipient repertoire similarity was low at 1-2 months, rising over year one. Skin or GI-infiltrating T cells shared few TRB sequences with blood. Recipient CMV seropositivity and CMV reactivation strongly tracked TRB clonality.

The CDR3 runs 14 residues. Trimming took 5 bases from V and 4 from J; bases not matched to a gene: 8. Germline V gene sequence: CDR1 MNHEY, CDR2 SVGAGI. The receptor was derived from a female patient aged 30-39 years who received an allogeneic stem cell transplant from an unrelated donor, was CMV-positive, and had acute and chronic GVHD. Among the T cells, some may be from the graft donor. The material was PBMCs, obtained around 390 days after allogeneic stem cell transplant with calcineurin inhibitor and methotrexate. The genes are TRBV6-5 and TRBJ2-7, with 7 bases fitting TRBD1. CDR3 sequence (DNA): TGTGCCAGCAGTGACCTCGGGACAGTATACGAGCAGTACTTC. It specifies CASSDLGTVYEQYF.